This T cell receptor beta chain comes out of a study of T-cell reconstitution after alpha-beta-depleted transplantation in children. Molecular barcoding with unique molecular identifiers was used for the TCRbeta library. TCRdb independently ran MiXCR on the PCR reads; one entry per CDR3 protein. The data show 300,000 or so distinct CDR3 sequences, about a tenth seen once. The starting material was PBMCs from the stem cell graft donor, obtained from the stem cell graft. The clonotype originates from a human donor who donated a stem cell graft to a child with SCID.

CDR3 loop: CASNSDRYSYEQYF. The CDR3 DNA is TGTGCCAGCAACTCGGACCGATACTCCTACGAGCAGTACTTC. The genes are TRBV6-1 and TRBJ2-7; no clear D gene. CDR1 and CDR2 from the germline V gene are MNHNS and SASEGT. This CDR3 has 14 amino acids. The germline V and J ends were trimmed by 7 bases and 0 bases, with 13 bases remaining between them.